This T cell receptor (beta chain) was documented in a study of blood T cell repertoires in COVID-19. In the study overall: Sources were T cells, B-cell-depleted T cells, or PBMCs; the material itself was cDNA or gDNA.

Patients at the Seattle site were enrolled during active infection and followed longitudinally. Germline assignment: CDR1 KGHSH and CDR2 LQKENI. The CDR3 length is 15 residues. V lost 3 bases, J lost 2 bases, and 6 bases stayed unmatched. Authors' methods: For nucleated cells, counts were estimated from reference gene primer amplification. TCRdb's copy holds only in-frame clones and misses some; the assay was immunoSEQ multiplex PCR. From that table come the V and J calls and clone size; the DNA was used to work out D and trimming. The sample has roughly 180,000 clones; 94% are singletons. The specimen sequenced was peripheral blood. This rearrangement joins TRBV18 to TRBJ2-5, with 7 positions matching TRBD2. This TCR was sampled from a man aged 30-40 years with COVID-19, enrolled during active disease. CDR3 bases: TGTGCCAGCTCACCCCCCCTAGCGGTTCAAGAGACCCAGTACTTC. The encoded protein is CASSPPLAVQETQYF.